This T cell receptor (beta chain) originates from a study of beta chain features in type 1 diabetes. In the study overall: Cells sorted and examined across all samples totaled nearly 110,000,000. General study results and limits: When cDNA is sequenced, cells with high TCR expression could be over-represented. TCRB CDR3s from Type 1 diabetes patients were moderately but significantly shorter in all four CD4+ subsets.

V trimming: 3 bases; J trimming: 8 bases; junction bases outside the gene matches: 9. CDR1 and CDR2 (germline): LNHNV, YYDKDF (reference sequence). The CDR3 loop spans 14 amino acids. Sorted CD4+ subsets: naive, central memory, regulatory, stem cell-like memory (CD45RO/CCR7/CD25/CD127/CD95/CD27 panel). This clone was seen a few times. Antigen specificity is unknown. Since all of the isolated RNA was reverse transcribed, expressed TCRB transcripts were what got sequenced. Profiled with immunoSEQ multiplex PCR; TCRdb holds only in-frame clones, not every one. The sample contains some 130,000 clones, roughly 10% of which appear only once.

The sample consisted of central memory CD4+ T cells from blood. The chain links TRBV15 to TRBJ1-2; TRBD1 matches at 7 bases. The sequence was obtained from a man under 40 with type 1 diabetes. The CDR3 loop reads CATSSRRGRLGYTF. The CDR3 DNA sequence: TGTGCCACCAGCAGCAGGAGGGGGCGACTGGGCTACACCTTC.